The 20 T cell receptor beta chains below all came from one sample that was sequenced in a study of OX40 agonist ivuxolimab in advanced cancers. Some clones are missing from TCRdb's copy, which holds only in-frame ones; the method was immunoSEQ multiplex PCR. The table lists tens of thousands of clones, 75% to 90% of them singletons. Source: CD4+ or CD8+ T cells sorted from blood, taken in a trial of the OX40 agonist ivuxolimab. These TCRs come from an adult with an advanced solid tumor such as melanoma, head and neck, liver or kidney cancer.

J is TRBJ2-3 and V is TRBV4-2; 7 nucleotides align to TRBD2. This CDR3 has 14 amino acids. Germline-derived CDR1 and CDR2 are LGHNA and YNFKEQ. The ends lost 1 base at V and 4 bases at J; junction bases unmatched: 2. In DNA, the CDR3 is TGTGCCAGCAGCCAAGTGGGAGGGTCAGATACGCAGTATTTT. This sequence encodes CASSQVGGSDTQYF.

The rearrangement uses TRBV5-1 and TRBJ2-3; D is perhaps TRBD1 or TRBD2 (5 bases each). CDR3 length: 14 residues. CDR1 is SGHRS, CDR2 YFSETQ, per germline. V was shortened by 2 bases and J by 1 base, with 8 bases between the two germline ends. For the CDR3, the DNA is TGCGCCAGCAGCTTTGGGACGGGCACAGATACGCAGTATTTT. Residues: CASSFGTGTDTQYF. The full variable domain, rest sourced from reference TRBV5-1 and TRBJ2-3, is KAGVTQTPRYLIKTRGQQVTLSCSPISGHRSVSWYQQTPGQGLQFLFEYFSETQRNKGNFPGRFSGRQFSNSRSEMNVSTLELGDSALYLCASSFGTGTDTQYFGPGTRLTVL.

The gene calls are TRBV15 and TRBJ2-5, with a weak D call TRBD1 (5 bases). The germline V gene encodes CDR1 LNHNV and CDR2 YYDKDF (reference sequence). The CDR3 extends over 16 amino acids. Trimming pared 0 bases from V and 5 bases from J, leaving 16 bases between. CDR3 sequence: CATSRDRGRFPETQYF. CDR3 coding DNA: TGTGCCACCAGCAGAGATAGGGGTCGTTTCCCTGAGACCCAGTACTTC. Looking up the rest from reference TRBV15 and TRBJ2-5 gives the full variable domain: DAMVIQNPRYQVTQFGKPVTLSCSQTLNHNVMYWYQQKSSQAPKLLFHYYDKDFNNEADTPDNFQSRRPNTSFCFLDIRSPGLGDTAMYLCATSRDRGRFPETQYFGPGTRLLVL.

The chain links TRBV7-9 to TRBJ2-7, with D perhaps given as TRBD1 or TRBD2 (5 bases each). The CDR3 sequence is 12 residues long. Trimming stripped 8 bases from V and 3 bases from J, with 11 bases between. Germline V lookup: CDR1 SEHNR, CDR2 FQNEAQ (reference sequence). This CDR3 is CASGDGNYEQYF. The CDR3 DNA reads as TGTGCCAGCGGGGACGGAAACTACGAGCAGTACTTC.

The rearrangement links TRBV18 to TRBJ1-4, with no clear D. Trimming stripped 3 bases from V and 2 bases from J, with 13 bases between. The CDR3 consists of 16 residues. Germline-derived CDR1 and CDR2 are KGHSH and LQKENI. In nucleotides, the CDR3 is TGTGCCAGCTCACCGAGGCTAGCGGGGACTAATGAAAAACTGTTTTTT. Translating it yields CASSPRLAGTNEKLFF.

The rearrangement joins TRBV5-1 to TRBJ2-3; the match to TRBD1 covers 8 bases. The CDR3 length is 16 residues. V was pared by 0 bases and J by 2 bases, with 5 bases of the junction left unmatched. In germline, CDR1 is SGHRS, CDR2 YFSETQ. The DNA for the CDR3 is TGCGCCAGCAGCTTGGAAGGGACAGGTCCCACAGATACGCAGTATTTT. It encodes CASSLEGTGPTDTQYF.

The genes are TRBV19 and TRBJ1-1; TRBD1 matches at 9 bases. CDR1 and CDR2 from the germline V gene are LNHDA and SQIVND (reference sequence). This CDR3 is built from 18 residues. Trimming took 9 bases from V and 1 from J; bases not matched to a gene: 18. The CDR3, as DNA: TGTGCCAGCACCCCTAACAGGGGGCGCGTGGGGCCGAACACTGAAGCTTTCTTT. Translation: CASTPNRGRVGPNTEAFF. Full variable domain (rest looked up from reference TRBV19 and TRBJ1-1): DGGITQSPKYLFRKEGQNVTLSCEQNLNHDAMYWYRQDPGQGLRLIYYSQIVNDFQKGDIAEGYSVSREKKESFPLTVTSAQKNPTAFYLCASTPNRGRVGPNTEAFFGQGTRLTVV.

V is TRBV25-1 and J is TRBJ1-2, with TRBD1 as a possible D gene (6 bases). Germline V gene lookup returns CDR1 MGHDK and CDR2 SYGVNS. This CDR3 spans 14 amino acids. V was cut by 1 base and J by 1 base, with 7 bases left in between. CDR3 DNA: TGTGCCAGCAGTGAATTAGGGGGTAACTATGGCTACACCTTC. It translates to CASSELGGNYGYTF.

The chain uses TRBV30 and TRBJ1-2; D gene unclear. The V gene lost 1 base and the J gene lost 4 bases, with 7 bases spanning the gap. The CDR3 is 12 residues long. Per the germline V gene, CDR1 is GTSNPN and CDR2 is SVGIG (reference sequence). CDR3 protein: CAWSEVTYGYTF. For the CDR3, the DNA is TGTGCCTGGAGTGAAGTTACCTATGGCTACACCTTC.

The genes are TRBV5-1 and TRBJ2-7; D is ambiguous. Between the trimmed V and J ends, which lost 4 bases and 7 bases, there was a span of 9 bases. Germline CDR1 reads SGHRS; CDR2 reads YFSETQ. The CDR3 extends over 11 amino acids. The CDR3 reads CASSGVGEQYF. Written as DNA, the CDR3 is TGCGCCAGCAGCGGGGTGGGGGAGCAGTACTTC.

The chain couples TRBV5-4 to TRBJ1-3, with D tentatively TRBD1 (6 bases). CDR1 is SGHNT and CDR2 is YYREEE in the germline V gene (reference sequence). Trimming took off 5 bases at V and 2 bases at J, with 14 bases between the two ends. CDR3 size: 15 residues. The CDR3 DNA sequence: TGTGCCAGCAGTTTAGCAGGGGTCCCTGGAAACACCATATATTTT. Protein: CASSLAGVPGNTIYF.

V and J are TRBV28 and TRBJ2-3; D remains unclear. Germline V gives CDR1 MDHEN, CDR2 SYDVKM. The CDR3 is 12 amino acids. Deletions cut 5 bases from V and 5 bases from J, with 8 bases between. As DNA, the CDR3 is TGTGCCAGCAGTCCCGATAGAGATACGCAGTATTTT. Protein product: CASSPDRDTQYF.

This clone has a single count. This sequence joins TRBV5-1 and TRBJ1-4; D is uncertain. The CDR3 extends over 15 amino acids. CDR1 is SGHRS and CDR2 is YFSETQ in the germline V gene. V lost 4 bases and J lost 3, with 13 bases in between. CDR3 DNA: TGCGCCAGCAGCGGAGGGAATAAGGCTAATGAAAAACTGTTTTTT. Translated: CASSGGNKANEKLFF.

CDR3 DNA sequence: TGTGCCTGGAGTGTACTGGCAAGGGGGCGTGCAGAGACCCAGTACTTC. It codes for CAWSVLARGRAETQYF. The gene calls are TRBV30 and TRBJ2-5; TRBD1 aligns across 7 bases. The CDR3 sequence is 16 residues long. Germline CDR1 GTSNPN, CDR2 SVGIG (reference sequence). Trimming cost V 0 bases and J 4 bases; bases outside gene matches: 11.

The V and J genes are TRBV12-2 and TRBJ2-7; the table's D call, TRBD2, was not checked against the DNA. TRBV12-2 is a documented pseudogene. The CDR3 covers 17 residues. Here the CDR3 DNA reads TGTGCAAGTCGTCGCACGACTAGCGGGAGGACAACCTACGAGCAGTACTTC. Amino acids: CASRRTTSGRTTYEQYF.

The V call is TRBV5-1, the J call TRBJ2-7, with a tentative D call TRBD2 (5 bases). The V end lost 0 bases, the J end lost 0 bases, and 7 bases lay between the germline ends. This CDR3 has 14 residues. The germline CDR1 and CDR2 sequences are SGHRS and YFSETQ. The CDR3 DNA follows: TGCGCCAGCAGCTTGGGAGGGAGCTCCTACGAGCAGTACTTC. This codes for CASSLGGSSYEQYF.

The CDR3 here is CASTVSVGLEQYF. The CDR3 DNA is TGTGCCAGCACCGTATCTGTGGGGCTCGAGCAGTACTTC. The rearrangement joins TRBV6-1 to TRBJ2-7, with a weak D call TRBD1 (5 bases). Trimming took 7 bases from V and 6 from J, leaving 16 bases between them. Germline V CDR1 and CDR2: MNHNS, SASEGT. The CDR3 runs to 13 residues.

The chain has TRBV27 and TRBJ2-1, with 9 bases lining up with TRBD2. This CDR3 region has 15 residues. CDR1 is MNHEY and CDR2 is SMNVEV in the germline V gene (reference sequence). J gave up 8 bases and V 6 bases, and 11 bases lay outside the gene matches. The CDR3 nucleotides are TGTGCCAGCAGCCTGGGACTAGCACTCATGGATGAGCAGTTCTTC. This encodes CASSLGLALMDEQFF.

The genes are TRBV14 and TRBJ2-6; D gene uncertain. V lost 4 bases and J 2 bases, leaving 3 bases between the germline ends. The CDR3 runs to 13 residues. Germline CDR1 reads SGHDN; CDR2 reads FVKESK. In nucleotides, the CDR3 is TGTGCCAGCAGCCTGGCTGGGGCCAACGTCCTGACTTTC. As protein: CASSLAGANVLTF.

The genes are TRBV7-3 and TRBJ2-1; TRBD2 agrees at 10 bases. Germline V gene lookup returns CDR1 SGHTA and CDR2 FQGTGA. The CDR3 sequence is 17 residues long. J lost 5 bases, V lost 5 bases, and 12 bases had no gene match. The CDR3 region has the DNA TGTGCCAGCAGCCCTCTCCCCGGACTAGCGGCTGACAATGAGCAGTTCTTC. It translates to CASSPLPGLAADNEQFF. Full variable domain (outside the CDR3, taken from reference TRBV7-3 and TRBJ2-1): GAGVSQTPSNKVTEKGKYVELRCDPISGHTALYWYRQSLGQGPEFLIYFQGTGAADDSGLPNDRFFAVRPEGSVSTLKIQRTERGDSAVYLCASSPLPGLAADNEQFFGPGTRLTVL.